The 4 T cell receptor beta chains below come from one sample, sequenced in a study of identical twins. TCRdb analysed the 5' RACE reads with MiXCR anew, one entry per CDR3 protein. Of around 250,000 distinct CDR3 sequences in the sample, roughly 8.7% are singletons; the top ten hold approximately 3%. These sequences were also reported in another study, on yellow fever vaccine responses in identical twins.

The sample was CD8+ T cells sorted from blood. These receptors all come from a woman aged 18-30 years in good health.

V is TRBV20-1 and J is TRBJ2-1, with D possibly TRBD1 on 6 matching bases. Germline V lookup: CDR1 DFQATT, CDR2 SNEGSKA (reference sequence). The CDR3 sequence is 14 residues long. V lost 5 bases and J lost 10, with 21 bases in between. CDR3 DNA sequence: TGCAGTGCTTTCGGGAAGGATTCGGGGACAGAGCAGTTCTTC. Its protein product is CSAFGKDSGTEQFF.

The chain recombines TRBV14 with TRBJ2-1, with D unresolved. The CDR3 loop spans 16 amino acids. Germline V gene sequence: CDR1 SGHDN, CDR2 FVKESK. Trimming took off 2 bases at V and 0 bases at J, with 11 bases between the two ends. CDR3 loop: CASSQRSVGSYNEQFF. The CDR3 nucleotides read TGTGCCAGCAGCCAAAGATCCGTTGGCTCCTACAATGAGCAGTTCTTC.

In DNA, the CDR3 is TGTGCCAGCAGTTTGACAGGGGTAGCCTACGAGCAGTACTTC. Translated: CASSLTGVAYEQYF. The chain has TRBV27 and TRBJ2-7, with 8 bases lining up with TRBD1. Trimming at V came to 3 bases and at J to 2 bases, leaving 3 bases not matched to a gene. The CDR3 covers 14 residues. Germline loops: CDR1 MNHEY, CDR2 SMNVEV (reference sequence).

Many counts were recorded for this clonotype. The J gene is TRBJ2-1, the V gene TRBV5-6, with D uncertain. The CDR3 loop spans 12 amino acids. Germline V gives CDR1 SGHDT, CDR2 YYEEEE. V lost 0 bases and J 8 bases, leaving 6 bases between the germline ends. As DNA, the CDR3 is TGTGCCAGCAGCTTGGGGTTCGATGAGCAGTTCTTC. Its protein product is CASSLGFDEQFF.